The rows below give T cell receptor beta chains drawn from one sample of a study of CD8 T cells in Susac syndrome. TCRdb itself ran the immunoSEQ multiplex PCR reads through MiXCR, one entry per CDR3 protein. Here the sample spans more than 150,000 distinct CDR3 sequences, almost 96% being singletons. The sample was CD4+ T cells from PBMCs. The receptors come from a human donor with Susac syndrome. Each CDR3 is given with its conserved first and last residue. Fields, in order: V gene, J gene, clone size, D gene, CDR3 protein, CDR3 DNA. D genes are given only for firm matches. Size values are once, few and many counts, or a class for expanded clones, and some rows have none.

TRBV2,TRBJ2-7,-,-,CASSDSAYSYEQYF,TGTGCCAGCAGCGACAGCGCTTACTCCTACGAGCAGTACTTC
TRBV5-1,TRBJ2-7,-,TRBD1,CASSSRDRGPYEQYF,TGCGCCAGCAGCTCCCGGGACAGGGGTCCTTACGAGCAGTACTTC
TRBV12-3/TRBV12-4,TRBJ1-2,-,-,CASSPLGVGVYGYTF,TGTGCCAGCAGCCCTCTCGGGGTAGGGGTCTATGGCTACACCTTC
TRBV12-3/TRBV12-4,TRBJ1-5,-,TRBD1,CASSPSGAGGSNQPQHF,TGTGCCAGCAGTCCCTCGGGGGCAGGGGGTAGCAATCAGCCCCAGCATTTT
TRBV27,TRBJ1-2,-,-,CASAGYYGYTF,TGTGCCAGCGCCGGGTACTATGGCTACACCTTC
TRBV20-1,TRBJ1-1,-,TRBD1,CSARTEGAVMNTEAFF,TGCAGTGCTAGGACGGAGGGGGCGGTCATGAACACTGAAGCTTTCTTT
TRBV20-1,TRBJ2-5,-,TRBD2,CSARSLAGGYGGFQETQYF,TGCAGTGCTAGATCTCTAGCGGGGGGTTATGGGGGATTCCAAGAGACCCAGTACTTC
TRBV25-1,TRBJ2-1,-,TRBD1,CASSSDRVRGEQFF,TGTGCCAGCAGCTCGGACAGGGTTCGAGGTGAGCAGTTCTTC
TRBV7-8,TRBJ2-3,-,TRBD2,CASSLAGRVNTQYF,TGTGCCAGCAGCTTAGCGGGGAGGGTCAATACGCAGTATTTT
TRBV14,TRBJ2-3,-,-,CASIETATGGDTQYF,TGTGCCAGCATCGAAACTGCCACCGGGGGAGATACGCAGTATTTT
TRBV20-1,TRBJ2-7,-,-,CSAPGSSYEQYF,TGCAGTGCCCCGGGGAGCTCCTACGAGCAGTACTTC
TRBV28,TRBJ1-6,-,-,CASRELQGASYNSPLHF,TGTGCCAGCAGAGAACTTCAGGGAGCTTCCTATAATTCACCCCTCCACTTT
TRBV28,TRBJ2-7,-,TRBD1,CASSSGQGGYEQYF,TGTGCCAGCAGTTCAGGACAGGGTGGCTACGAGCAGTACTTC
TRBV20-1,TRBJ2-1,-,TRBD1,CSAQPDRPNNEQFF,TGCAGTGCTCAACCGGACAGGCCTAACAATGAGCAGTTCTTC
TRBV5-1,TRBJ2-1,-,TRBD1,CASSGTQGGNEQFF,TGCGCCAGTAGTGGTACACAGGGGGGCAATGAGCAGTTCTTC
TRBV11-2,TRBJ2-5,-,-,CASSLTTGVQETQYF,TGTGCCAGCAGCTTAACGACAGGAGTCCAAGAGACCCAGTACTTC
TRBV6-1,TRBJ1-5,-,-,CASRAGRTGNQPQHF,TGTGCCAGCAGGGCGGGGAGGACAGGCAATCAGCCCCAGCATTTT
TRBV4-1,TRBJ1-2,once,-,CASSPYTGRRPGYTF,TGCGCCAGCAGCCCTTACACAGGGCGCCGCCCTGGCTACACCTTC
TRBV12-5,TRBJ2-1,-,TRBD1,CASAQDRGFGNEQFF,TGTGCTAGTGCCCAGGACAGGGGGTTTGGGAATGAGCAGTTCTTC
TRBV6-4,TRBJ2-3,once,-,CASREPGTDTQYF,TGTGCCAGCAGAGAACCTGGGACAGATACGCAGTATTTT
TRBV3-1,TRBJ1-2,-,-,CASSQTATNYGYTF,TGTGCCAGCAGCCAGACAGCGACCAACTATGGCTACACCTTC
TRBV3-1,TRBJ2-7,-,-,CASSLGAYSYEQYF,TGTGCCAGCAGCCTCGGGGCCTACTCCTACGAGCAGTACTTC
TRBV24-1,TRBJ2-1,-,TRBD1,CATSGRDRGDEQFF,TGTGCCACCAGTGGCCGGGACAGGGGGGATGAGCAGTTCTTC
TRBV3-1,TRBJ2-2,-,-,CASSAKGPGLALTGELFF,TGTGCCAGCAGCGCGAAGGGGCCGGGTCTAGCCCTCACCGGGGAGCTGTTTTTT
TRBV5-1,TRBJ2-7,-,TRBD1,CASSSGQGYSYEQYF,TGCGCCAGCAGCTCGGGACAGGGTTACTCCTACGAGCAGTACTTC
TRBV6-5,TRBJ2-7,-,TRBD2,CASSSVGLAGVSYEQYF,TGTGCCAGCAGTTCGGTTGGTCTAGCGGGGGTATCCTACGAGCAGTACTTC
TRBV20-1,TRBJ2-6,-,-,CSASSGSGANVLTF,TGCAGTGCTAGTTCGGGCTCTGGGGCCAACGTCCTGACTTTC
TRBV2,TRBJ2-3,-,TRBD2,CASSEGGAGGPDTQYF,TGTGCCAGCAGTGAAGGCGGAGCGGGGGGGCCAGATACGCAGTATTTT
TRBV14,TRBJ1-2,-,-,CASSQGLLLHF,TGTGCCAGCAGCCAAGGACTCCTACTACACTTC
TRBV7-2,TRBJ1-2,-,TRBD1,CASSLGAGGNGYTF,TGTGCCAGCAGCTTAGGGGCAGGGGGAAATGGCTACACCTTC
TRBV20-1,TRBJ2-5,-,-,CSAPEGLAFGQYF,TGCAGTGCTCCTGAGGGACTCGCCTTCGGTCAGTACTTC
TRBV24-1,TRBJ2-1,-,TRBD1,CATSGGQNNEQFF,TGTGCCACCAGTGGGGGACAGAACAATGAGCAGTTCTTC
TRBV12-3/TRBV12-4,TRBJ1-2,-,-,CASSDPRGGDYGYTF,TGTGCCAGCAGTGACCCTCGGGGAGGGGACTATGGCTACACCTTC
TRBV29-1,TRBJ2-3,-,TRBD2,CSSAVSGGGTDTQYF,TGCAGCTCTGCTGTGAGCGGGGGGGGCACAGATACGCAGTATTTT
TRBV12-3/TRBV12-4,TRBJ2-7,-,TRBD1,CASSPTGAYEQYF,TGTGCCAGCAGTCCGACAGGGGCCTACGAGCAGTACTTC
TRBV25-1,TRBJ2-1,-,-,CASSHPGGAGEQFF,TGTGCCAGCAGTCACCCCGGCGGGGCGGGGGAGCAGTTCTTC
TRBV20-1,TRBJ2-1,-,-,CSARRLAGYNEQFF,TGCAGTGCTAGACGGCTAGCAGGATACAATGAGCAGTTCTTC
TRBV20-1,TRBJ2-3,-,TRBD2,CSATRGGGSSDTQYF,TGCAGTGCTACCAGAGGCGGGGGGTCGTCAGATACGCAGTATTTT
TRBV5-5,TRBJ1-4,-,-,CASSPKTSTATNEKLFF,TGTGCCAGCAGCCCAAAGACATCTACCGCAACTAATGAAAAACTGTTTTTT
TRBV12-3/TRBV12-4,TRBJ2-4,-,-,CASTPGGRGIQYF,TGTGCCAGCACCCCCGGGGGACGCGGCATTCAGTACTTC
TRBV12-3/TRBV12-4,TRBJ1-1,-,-,CASKKTANTEAFF,TGTGCCAGCAAGAAGACAGCGAACACTGAAGCTTTCTTT
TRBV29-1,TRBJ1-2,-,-,CSAGEGSYGYTF,TGCAGCGCTGGAGAGGGATCCTATGGCTACACCTTC
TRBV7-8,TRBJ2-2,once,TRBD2,CASSLTAGVATGELFF,TGTGCCAGCAGCTTAACAGCGGGGGTCGCTACCGGGGAGCTGTTTTTT
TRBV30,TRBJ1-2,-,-,CAWSVPGGYTF,TGTGCCTGGAGTGTACCAGGTGGCTACACCTTC
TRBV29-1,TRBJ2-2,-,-,CSVENRANTGELFF,TGCAGCGTTGAAAACAGGGCAAACACCGGGGAGCTGTTTTTT
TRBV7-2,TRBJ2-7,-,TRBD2,CASSLSSGGYEQYF,TGTGCCAGCAGCTTATCCAGCGGGGGCTACGAGCAGTACTTC
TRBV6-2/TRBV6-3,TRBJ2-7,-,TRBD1,CASRPDREVEQYF,TGTGCCAGCAGACCCGACAGGGAAGTCGAGCAGTACTTC
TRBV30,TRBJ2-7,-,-,CAWNPGLPGEQYF,TGTGCCTGGAACCCAGGGTTACCGGGCGAGCAGTACTTC
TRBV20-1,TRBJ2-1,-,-,CSARSGGLANEQFF,TGCAGTGCTAGATCTGGTGGCTTGGCAAATGAGCAGTTCTTC
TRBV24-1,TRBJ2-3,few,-,CATSDPPTDTQYF,TGTGCCACCAGTGATCCCCCCACAGATACGCAGTATTTT
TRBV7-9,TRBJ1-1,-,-,CASSSRGFSYTEAFF,TGTGCCAGCAGCTCTAGGGGGTTTAGTTACACTGAAGCTTTCTTT
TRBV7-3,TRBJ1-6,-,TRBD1,CASSWGTGANSPLHF,TGTGCCAGCAGCTGGGGGACAGGGGCGAATTCACCCCTCCACTTT
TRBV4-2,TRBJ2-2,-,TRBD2,CASSPRLASGELFF,TGTGCCAGCAGCCCAAGACTAGCGTCCGGGGAGCTGTTTTTT
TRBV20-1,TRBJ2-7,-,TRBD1,CSAITGTGDEQYF,TGCAGTGCTATCACCGGGACAGGGGACGAGCAGTACTTC
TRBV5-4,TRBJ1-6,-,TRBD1,CASSLVGTDNSPLHF,TGTGCCAGCAGCTTGGTAGGGACAGATAATTCACCCCTCCACTTT